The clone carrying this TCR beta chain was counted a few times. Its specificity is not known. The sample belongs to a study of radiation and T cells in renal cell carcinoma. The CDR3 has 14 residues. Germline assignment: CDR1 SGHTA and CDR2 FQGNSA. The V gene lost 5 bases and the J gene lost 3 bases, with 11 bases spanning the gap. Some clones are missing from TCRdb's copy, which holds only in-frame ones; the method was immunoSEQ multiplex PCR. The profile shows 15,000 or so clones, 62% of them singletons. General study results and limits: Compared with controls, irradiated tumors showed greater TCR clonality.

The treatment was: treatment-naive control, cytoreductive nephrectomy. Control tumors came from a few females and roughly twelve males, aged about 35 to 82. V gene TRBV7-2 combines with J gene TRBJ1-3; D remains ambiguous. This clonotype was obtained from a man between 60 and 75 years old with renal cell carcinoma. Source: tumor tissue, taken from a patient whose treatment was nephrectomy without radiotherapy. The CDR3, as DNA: TGTGCCAGCAGCCTCGGATTTGTTGGAAACACCATATATTTT. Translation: CASSLGFVGNTIYF.